A selection of T cell receptor beta chains follows, all from one sample in a study of shared clonotypes between healthy human individuals. Repertoires were generated with immunoSEQ multiplex PCR, while TCRdb's copy carries only in-frame clones and drops some. The sample comprises a few hundred thousand clones, around 95% of which are singletons, and 0.095% to 0.12% rests with the top ten. Source material: naive CD8+ T cells sorted from blood. All receptors derive from a woman in her 30s in good health. Both conserved end residues are part of each CDR3. The D gene is left open where the match is weak. Clone size is shown for a subset of rows, as once, few, many or a class of expanded clone.

clone_size | j_call | v_call | d_call | cdr3_nt | cdr3_aa
. | TRBJ2-1 | TRBV19 | . | TGTGCCAGTAGCTGGACAGCAAACCCTTACAATGAGCAGTTCTTC | CASSWTANPYNEQFF
. | TRBJ2-3 | TRBV27 | . | TGTGCCAGCAGAACGCAGCCGGCCACGGATACGCAGTATTTT | CASRTQPATDTQYF
. | TRBJ2-7 | TRBV27 | TRBD2 | TGTGCCAGCAGCAGCGCCAGCGGGACCTACGAGCAGTACTTC | CASSSASGTYEQYF
. | TRBJ1-1 | TRBV5-4 | . | TGTGCCAGCAGCTGGGTGGCAGGGAGGAACACTGAAGCTTTCTTT | CASSWVAGRNTEAFF
. | TRBJ2-7 | TRBV28 | . | TGTGCCAGCAGTTTGGAGGCGGGGGCGAGCTACGAGCAGTACTTC | CASSLEAGASYEQYF
once | TRBJ1-1 | TRBV7-9 | . | TGTGCCAGCAGCTTCCCGGGCGGAGGGAACACTGAAGCTTTCTTT | CASSFPGGGNTEAFF
. | TRBJ1-1 | TRBV7-2 | . | TGTGCCAGCAGCTTTTCAGGGAGCACCGAAGCTTTCTTT | CASSFSGSTEAFF
. | TRBJ2-5 | TRBV4-1 | TRBD2 | TGCGCCAGCAGCCAAGACCTAGCGGGTCTCACAAGGGAGACCCAGTACTTC | CASSQDLAGLTRETQYF
. | TRBJ2-1 | TRBV5-6 | TRBD2 | TGTGCCAGCAGCTTGGCGTTAGCGGGAGATTCGGCTGAGCAGTTCTTC | CASSLALAGDSAEQFF
. | TRBJ2-7 | TRBV5-4 | . | TGTGCCAGCAGCTTGGACAGATCTTCCTACGAGCAGTACTTC | CASSLDRSSYEQYF
. | TRBJ2-1 | TRBV27 | TRBD2 | TGTGCCAGCAGGCGGGGGGGATACAATGAGCAGTTCTTC | CASRRGGYNEQFF
. | TRBJ1-5 | TRBV27 | TRBD1 | TGTGCCAGCAGTCCGGGACAGACCAATCAGCCCCAGCATTTT | CASSPGQTNQPQHF
. | TRBJ2-7 | TRBV4-1 | TRBD1 | TGCGCCAGCAGCCAAGTTGAAGGACAGGGGCCGCGCTCGCCTAACGAGCAGTACTTC | CASSQVEGQGPRSPNEQYF
. | TRBJ2-7 | TRBV6-6 | . | TGTGCCAGCAGTCCGACATTCTACGAGCAGTACTTC | CASSPTFYEQYF
. | TRBJ2-7 | TRBV19 | . | TGTGCCAGTAGTCGAGGGGGTCGGTCCTACGAGCAGTACTTC | CASSRGGRSYEQYF
once | TRBJ2-1 | TRBV29-1 | . | TGCAGCGGAATCGGGGGAGACTATGAGCAGTTCTTC | CSGIGGDYEQFF
. | TRBJ2-2 | TRBV19 | . | TGTGCCAGTAGTATAGATCTCACCGGGGAGCTGTTTTTT | CASSIDLTGELFF
. | TRBJ2-5 | TRBV11-2 | . | TGTGCCAGCAGCTCCCAGGACCAAGGGTACGGGAGACAGTACTTC | CASSSQDQGYGRQYF
. | TRBJ2-1 | TRBV30 | . | TGTGCCTTTGCTTCAACCTACAATGAGCAGTTCTTC | CAFASTYNEQFF
. | TRBJ2-7 | TRBV4-1 | TRBD2 | TGCGCCAGCAGCCAACCGACTAGCGGGAGGGGCTACGAGCAGTACTTC | CASSQPTSGRGYEQYF
. | TRBJ2-7 | TRBV2 | . | TGTGCCAGCAGTGAAAGTGGCGGGCCCGGATACGAGCAGTACTTC | CASSESGGPGYEQYF
. | TRBJ2-1 | TRBV28 | . | TGTGCCAGCAGCCAACAGCTACTAGGCAATGAGCAGTTCTTC | CASSQQLLGNEQFF
once | TRBJ1-4 | TRBV6-5 | TRBD1 | TGTGCCAGCAGTTACGGCCAGGGGGCAGTTGAAAAACTGTTTTTT | CASSYGQGAVEKLFF
. | TRBJ1-1 | TRBV2 | . | TGTGCCAGCGGGGCGACAGGATACAACACTGAAGCTTTCTTT | CASGATGYNTEAFF
. | TRBJ2-4 | TRBV7-9 | . | TGTGCCAGCAGCGGAACCTCGCTGATTCAGTACTTC | CASSGTSLIQYF
. | TRBJ2-5 | TRBV9 | . | TGTGCCAGCAGCGTACCGGACGGGCGGGAGACCCAGTACTTC | CASSVPDGRETQYF
. | TRBJ1-1 | TRBV5-1 | TRBD1 | TGCGCCAGCAGCCAGACAGGGTTAACTGAAGCTTTCTTT | CASSQTGLTEAFF
few | TRBJ1-1 | TRBV28 | . | TGTGCCAGCAGCCACCACACCTCGGGCACTGAAGCTTTCTTT | CASSHHTSGTEAFF
once | TRBJ2-1 | TRBV7-8 | TRBD2 | TGTGCCAGCAGCTTAGGTGCTAGCGGGTCCTACAATGAGCAGTTCTTC | CASSLGASGSYNEQFF
. | TRBJ2-5 | TRBV5-4 | TRBD2 | TGTGCCAGCAGCGGAACTAGCGGGGGGCCTCAAGAGACCCAGTACTTC | CASSGTSGGPQETQYF
. | TRBJ2-3 | TRBV14 | . | TGTGCCAGCAGCCAAGCCGGGGTTCTGGGCACAGATACGCAGTATTTT | CASSQAGVLGTDTQYF
. | TRBJ1-1 | TRBV5-1 | TRBD1 | TGCGCCAGCAGCCCATGGACAGGGTCCGCTGAAGCTTTCTTT | CASSPWTGSAEAFF
once | TRBJ2-7 | TRBV2 | . | TGTGCCAGCAGTGAAGGGCTATTGAACGAGCAGTACTTC | CASSEGLLNEQYF
. | TRBJ2-2 | TRBV28 | . | TGTGCCAGCAGTTTATATAATCCCCGGGGCGCGGAGCACACCGGGGAGCTGTTTTTT | CASSLYNPRGAEHTGELFF
once | TRBJ1-2 | TRBV28 | . | TGTGCCAGCAGTTTAGTGCCCGGGACAACAGATGGCTACACCTTC | CASSLVPGTTDGYTF
. | TRBJ1-5 | TRBV4-1 | . | TGCGCCAGCAGCCAAGACCGGCGGTCGAATCAGCCCCAGCATTTT | CASSQDRRSNQPQHF
. | TRBJ2-7 | TRBV11-2 | TRBD2 | TGTGCCAGCAGCCACACACTAGCGCCCCACTACGAGCAGTACTTC | CASSHTLAPHYEQYF
. | TRBJ2-7 | TRBV28 | . | TGTGCCAGCAGGTCTACAGCGAGCTCCTACGAGCAGTACTTC | CASRSTASSYEQYF
. | TRBJ2-1 | TRBV25-1 | TRBD2 | TGTGCCAGCAGTGAATTTACTAGCGGGAGAAAGAGTGAGCAGTTCTTC | CASSEFTSGRKSEQFF
. | TRBJ2-7 | TRBV6-5 | . | TGTGCCAGCAGTTACTCTGAGGAGGCTAGCTCCTACGAGCAGTACTTC | CASSYSEEASSYEQYF
. | TRBJ1-2 | TRBV11-2 | . | TGTGCCAGCAGGCACCCCGGGACGGGCTATGGCTACACCTTC | CASRHPGTGYGYTF
. | TRBJ2-7 | TRBV29-1 | . | TGCAGCGTAAGAGGGGGGGGTACATCCTACGAGCAGTACTTC | CSVRGGGTSYEQYF
. | TRBJ2-6 | TRBV4-1 | TRBD1 | TGCGCCAGCAGCCAAGGACGCCCCCCTGACAGGGCTGGGGCCAACGTCCTGACTTTC | CASSQGRPPDRAGANVLTF
. | TRBJ2-3 | TRBV11-3 | TRBD2 | TGTGCCAGCAGCTTACAAGGGACTAGCGCTACAGATACGCAGTATTTT | CASSLQGTSATDTQYF
. | TRBJ2-7 | TRBV7-9 | TRBD2 | TGTGCCAGCAGCTCCCCCATGCCGGGACTAGCGGGAGTCTACGAGCAGTACTTC | CASSSPMPGLAGVYEQYF
. | TRBJ1-1 | TRBV28 | TRBD1 | TGTGCCAGCAGTTTATACAGGGGGGGGTACGCTGAAGCTTTCTTT | CASSLYRGGYAEAFF
. | TRBJ2-7 | TRBV6-5 | . | TGTGCCAGCAGTTACTCTTCGACAGGTTGGTTCGCGGAGCAGTACTTC | CASSYSSTGWFAEQYF
. | TRBJ2-1 | TRBV9 | TRBD1 | TGTGCCAGCAGCGGTAGACAGGGCAGTGAGCAGTTCTTC | CASSGRQGSEQFF
once | TRBJ1-4 | TRBV13 | . | TGTGCCAGCAGCTCACCGGGGCTTAATGAAAAACTGTTTTTT | CASSSPGLNEKLFF
. | TRBJ2-1 | TRBV10-3 | . | TGTGCCATCGTGGGACTTCTTCCCTGGGAGCAGTTCTTC | CAIVGLLPWEQFF
. | TRBJ1-5 | TRBV6-1 | TRBD1 | TGTGCCAGCAGTGGCCGACAGGGGGATCAGCCCCAGCATTTT | CASSGRQGDQPQHF
. | TRBJ2-1 | TRBV29-1 | . | TGCAGCGGGGGTGGGGCGGACTACTACAATGAGCAGTTCTTC | CSGGGADYYNEQFF
. | TRBJ2-7 | TRBV27 | TRBD2 | TGTGCCAGCAGTCCCGCGACTAGCGCCACCTACGAGCAGTACTTC | CASSPATSATYEQYF
. | TRBJ2-7 | TRBV4-1 | . | TGCGCCAGCAGCCTAGGGGTGGACTACGAGCAGTACTTC | CASSLGVDYEQYF
. | TRBJ2-1 | TRBV27 | TRBD2 | TGTGCCAGCAGTTTATCTGCCAGCGGGAGGTCCAATGAGCAGTTCTTC | CASSLSASGRSNEQFF
. | TRBJ1-1 | TRBV6-5 | . | TGTGCCAGCAGTTACTCTGGGCCGGCGAACACTGAAGCTTTCTTT | CASSYSGPANTEAFF
. | TRBJ2-7 | TRBV21-1 | . | TGTGCCAGCAGCAAAGCGCTCCGGCACTACGAGCAGTACTTC | CASSKALRHYEQYF
. | TRBJ1-1 | TRBV19 | . | TGTGCCAGTAGTATAGAGCCTCTTCTGAACACTGAAGCTTTCTTT | CASSIEPLLNTEAFF
. | TRBJ2-5 | TRBV27 | TRBD2 | TGTGCCAGCAGTTGGCTAGCGGGAGGTAGTGAGACCCAGTACTTC | CASSWLAGGSETQYF
. | TRBJ2-7 | TRBV11-1 | TRBD2 | TGTGCCAGCAGCCCGGGACTAGCGGGAGATGAGCAGTACTTC | CASSPGLAGDEQYF